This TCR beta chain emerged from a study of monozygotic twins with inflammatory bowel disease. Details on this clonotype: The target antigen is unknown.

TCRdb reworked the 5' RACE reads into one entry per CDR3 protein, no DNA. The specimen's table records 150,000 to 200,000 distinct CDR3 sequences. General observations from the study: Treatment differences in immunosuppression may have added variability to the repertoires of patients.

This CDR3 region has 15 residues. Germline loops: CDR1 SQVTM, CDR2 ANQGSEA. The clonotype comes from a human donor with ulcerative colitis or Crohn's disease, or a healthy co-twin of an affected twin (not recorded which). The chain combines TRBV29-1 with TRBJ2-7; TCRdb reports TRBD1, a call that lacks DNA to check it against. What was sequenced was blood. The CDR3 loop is CSVESTTGVGDEQYF.